This TCR beta chain came from a study of blood T cell repertoires in COVID-19. TCRdb's table, derived via immunoSEQ multiplex PCR, lists solely in-frame clones and lacks some. The sample carries around 260,000 clones, 70% to 90% recorded once. This clone came up a few times. The receptor was derived from a woman in her 30s who had recovered from COVID-19. Specimen: PBMCs or T cells enriched from blood (not recorded which).

The CDR3 nucleotides are TGTGCCAGCTCAGCTAGCGGGCTGAGCACAGATACGCAGTATTTT. Protein sequence: CASSASGLSTDTQYF. The chain joins TRBV18 to TRBJ2-3; 8 bases match TRBD2. V lost 5 bases to trimming and J lost 0 bases; unmatched junction nucleotides: 4. From germline, CDR1 is KGHSH and CDR2 LQKENI. CDR3 length: 15 amino acids.